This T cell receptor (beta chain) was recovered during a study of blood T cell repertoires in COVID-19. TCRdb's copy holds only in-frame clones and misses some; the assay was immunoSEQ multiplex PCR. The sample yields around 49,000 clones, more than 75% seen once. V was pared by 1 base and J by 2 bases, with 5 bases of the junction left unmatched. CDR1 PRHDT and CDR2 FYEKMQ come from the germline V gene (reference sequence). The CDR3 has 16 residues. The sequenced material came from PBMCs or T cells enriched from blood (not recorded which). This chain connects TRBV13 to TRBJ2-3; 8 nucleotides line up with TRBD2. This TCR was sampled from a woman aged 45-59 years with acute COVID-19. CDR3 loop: CASSLAGGGTTDTQYF. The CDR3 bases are TGTGCCAGCAGCTTAGCTGGCGGGGGGACCACAGATACGCAGTATTTT.